A selection of T cell receptor beta chains follows, all from one sample in a study of graft-versus-host responses after intestinal transplantation. The repertoire was sequenced with immunoSEQ multiplex PCR; TCRdb's copy has only in-frame clones and lacks some. Of about 82,000 clones in the sample, 90% to 95% were seen once. Antigens for these TCRs are unknown. The sample was unstimulated CD4+ T cells sorted from spleen or lymph node cells, taken before intestinal transplant. The origin of the receptors is a human donor who received an intestinal transplant. Both conserved end residues are part of each CDR3. D genes are given only for firm matches. Clone size is not always given. Where it is, it says once, few, many or a class for expanded clones.

-,TRBV6-1,TRBJ1-6,-,TGTGCCAGCAGTGGTAACCGGGACGGCAGCGGGTCCTATAATTCACCCCTCCACTTT,CASSGNRDGSGSYNSPLHF
-,TRBV7-2,TRBJ2-7,once,TGTGCCAGCAGCTTATCCATCCCCCTCGGCGAGCAGTACTTC,CASSLSIPLGEQYF
TRBD2,TRBV30,TRBJ2-1,-,TGTGCCTGGAGTGTACGGCCTTTCGGCGGGAGTAACAATGAGCAGTTCTTC,CAWSVRPFGGSNNEQFF
-,TRBV19,TRBJ2-3,-,TGTGCCAGTAGTAGGGGCCATGCAGATACGCAGTATTTT,CASSRGHADTQYF
TRBD1,TRBV18,TRBJ2-6,-,TGTGCCAGCTCATCCGGGACAGGGTCCTCTGGGGCCAACGTCCTGACTTTC,CASSSGTGSSGANVLTF
-,TRBV11-3,TRBJ2-5,once,TGTGCCAGCAGCTTAAGGAACAGACAAGAGACCCAGTACTTC,CASSLRNRQETQYF
-,TRBV6-1,TRBJ2-7,-,TGTGCCAGCAGTGTCGCAGGTGCTACCTACGAGCAGTACTTC,CASSVAGATYEQYF
TRBD2,TRBV4-1,TRBJ2-5,-,TGCGCCAGCAGTGGCCTAGCGGGGGGGGAGACCCAGTACTTC,CASSGLAGGETQYF
-,TRBV5-1,TRBJ1-3,-,TGCGCCAGCAGCTTGTTTCAGGGGTCTGGAAACACCATATATTTT,CASSLFQGSGNTIYF
TRBD2,TRBV2,TRBJ2-3,-,TGTGCCAGCAGTGAAAGGACTAGGACAGATACGCAGTATTTT,CASSERTRTDTQYF
TRBD1,TRBV5-1,TRBJ1-4,-,TGCGCCAGCAGCATCCAGGGGGCCCATGATGAAAAACTGTTTTTT,CASSIQGAHDEKLFF
TRBD1,TRBV18,TRBJ2-7,-,TGTGCCAGCTCGGCCGGGGGACAGGGTCCCTACGAGCAGTACTTC,CASSAGGQGPYEQYF
TRBD2,TRBV7-6,TRBJ2-5,-,TGTGCCAGCAGCTTGCGGGGACTATATGGAGAGACCCAGTACTTC,CASSLRGLYGETQYF
-,TRBV6-5,TRBJ1-4,-,TGTGCCAGCAGTCGACAGGTCCCTACTGAAAAACTGTTTTTT,CASSRQVPTEKLFF
TRBD1,TRBV7-9,TRBJ2-6,-,TGTGCCATTATAACAGGGGGAACCCCCTCCGGGGCCAACGTCCTGACTTTC,CAIITGGTPSGANVLTF
-,TRBV19,TRBJ1-2,-,TGTGCCAGTGCCTTCCAGGGGAAAGACTATGGCTACACCTTC,CASAFQGKDYGYTF
-,TRBV18,TRBJ1-5,-,TGTGCCAGCTCACTTTCAGGGGAACAGCCCCAGCATTTT,CASSLSGEQPQHF
TRBD1,TRBV19,TRBJ1-5,-,TGTGCCAGTAGCACACAGGGGGAGGATCAGCCCCAGCATTTT,CASSTQGEDQPQHF
-,TRBV5-6,TRBJ2-2,-,TGTGCCAGCAGCTTAAGCGACAGATCCGCCGGGGAGCTGTTTTTT,CASSLSDRSAGELFF
-,TRBV6-6,TRBJ2-5,-,TGTGCCAGCACCCAGGACACCGAAGGGACCCAGTACTTC,CASTQDTEGTQYF
TRBD1,TRBV19,TRBJ2-1,-,TGTGCCAGTAGTATAACGGGACAGGGGCGGAATGAGCAGTTCTTC,CASSITGQGRNEQFF
TRBD2,TRBV5-1,TRBJ2-1,once,TGCGCCAGCAGCTTCTGGGGGCGACTAGCGGGGGGGCCCAATGAGCAGTTCTTC,CASSFWGRLAGGPNEQFF